The 28 T cell receptor beta chains below were found in one sample sequenced in a study of blood T cell repertoires in COVID-19. Some clones are missing from TCRdb's copy, which holds only in-frame ones; the method was immunoSEQ multiplex PCR. The table has around 63,000 clones, approximately 86% seen once. Sequencing was carried out using peripheral blood. These TCRs come from a man aged 45-65 years with active COVID-19.

The CDR3 region is CASSLVGTSGETQYF. As DNA, the CDR3 is TGCGCCAGCAGCTTGGTCGGGACTAGCGGGGAGACCCAGTACTTC. This rearrangement joins TRBV5-1 to TRBJ2-5; TRBD2 agrees at 12 bases. Unmatched junction bases numbered 2, after V lost 0 bases and J lost 5 bases. The CDR3 spans 15 residues. The germline gives CDR1 SGHRS, CDR2 YFSETQ.

This sequence joins TRBV5-4 and TRBJ2-3, with 8 bases lining up with TRBD2. The CDR3 spans 14 residues. Per germline, CDR1 SGHNT and CDR2 YYREEE (reference sequence). V shed 2 bases, J shed 10 bases, and the junction held 9 bases outside the gene matches. CDR3 in amino acids: CASSLGTSGFAQYF. The CDR3 nucleotides are TGTGCCAGCAGCTTAGGGACTAGTGGTTTCGCGCAGTATTTT.

The J gene is TRBJ2-2, the V gene TRBV6-2 or TRBV6-3; 9 bases are shared with TRBD1. Trimming took 6 bases from V and 5 from J; bases not matched to a gene: 10. The CDR3 length is 16 residues. Germline CDR1 is MNHEY and CDR2 is SVGEGT. The CDR3 region is CASSRTGGFITGELFF. For the CDR3, the DNA is TGTGCCAGCAGCCGCACAGGGGGCTTCATTACCGGGGAGCTGTTTTTT.

This clone was picked up one time. CDR3 coding DNA: TGTGCCAGCAGCACAGGGTTGGGCCCTAATTCACCCCTCCACTTT. Translation gives CASSTGLGPNSPLHF. The rearrangement uses TRBV28 and TRBJ1-6, with D perhaps TRBD1 (6 bases). Germline CDR1 MDHEN, CDR2 SYDVKM. The CDR3 has 15 residues. The ends were cut back, 6 bases at V and 6 bases at J, with 15 bases in the middle.

This chain uses TRBV4-3 with TRBJ1-1; 7 bases are a match to TRBD1. Germline-derived CDR1 and CDR2 are LGHNA and YSLEER. V trimming: 3 bases; J trimming: 8 bases; junction bases outside the gene matches: 6. The CDR3 contains 13 residues. CDR3 sequence (DNA): TGCGCCAGCAGCCAGACCGCGACAGGGGAAGCTTTCTTT. Translated, it gives CASSQTATGEAFF.

The chain recombines TRBV7-3 with TRBJ2-7, with TRBD1 matching 7 bases. The CDR3 is made up of 13 amino acids. Per the germline V gene, CDR1 is SGHTA and CDR2 is FQGTGA. Germline trimming cut 2 bases from V and 3 bases from J; bases unmatched to any gene: 1. CDR3 in amino acids: CASSLRDSYEQYF. The CDR3 bases are TGTGCCAGCAGCTTACGGGACAGCTACGAGCAGTACTTC.

This clone appeared once. The chain links TRBV2 to TRBJ1-3; D is unclear. The germline V gene has CDR1 SNHLY and CDR2 FYNNEI. The CDR3 runs to 14 residues. V shed 3 bases and J shed 0 bases, with 6 bases lying between them. CDR3 sequence: CASSDRFSGNTIYF. The DNA for the CDR3 is TGTGCCAGCAGTGACAGATTCTCTGGAAACACCATATATTTT.

This rearrangement joins TRBV5-1 to TRBJ2-1; 8 bases map to TRBD1. J was trimmed by 5 bases and V by 0 bases; bases with no gene match: 1. CDR1 and CDR2 (germline): SGHRS, YFSETQ. The CDR3 sequence is 14 residues long. This chain's CDR3 is CASSLGTGNNEQFF. CDR3 in DNA: TGCGCCAGCAGCTTGGGGACAGGGAACAATGAGCAGTTCTTC.

A single count supports this clone. The gene calls are TRBV4-1 and TRBJ2-7; no clear D gene. With 4 bases removed from V and 5 bases from J, the gap between germline ends came to 18 bases. CDR1 and CDR2 (germline): MGHRA, YSYEKL. The CDR3 sequence is 15 residues long. CDR3 DNA: TGCGCCAGCAGCCCCCGGGTCGTCACCGCAAACGAGCAGTACTTC. Amino acid sequence: CASSPRVVTANEQYF.

The genes are TRBV5-4 and TRBJ1-2; the D is unclear. Germline CDR1 is SGHNT and CDR2 is YYREEE (reference sequence). The V end lost 1 base, the J end lost 8 bases, and 9 bases lay between the germline ends. This CDR3 has 12 residues. Here the CDR3 reads CASSLQRLGYTF. The DNA for the CDR3 is TGTGCCAGCAGCTTGCAGCGTCTGGGCTACACCTTC.

This chain links TRBV19 with TRBJ2-2; 7 nucleotides agree with TRBD2. Trimming removed 3 bases from V and 1 base from J; junction bases left unmatched: 5. Germline V gives CDR1 LNHDA, CDR2 SQIVND (reference sequence). CDR3 length equals 16 residues. CDR3 coding DNA: TGTGCCAGTAGTATGGGGGGGGTCTTGAACACCGGGGAGCTGTTTTTT. It is translated as CASSMGGVLNTGELFF.

V usage is TRBV6-1 and J usage is TRBJ1-1; 8 bases match TRBD1. The ends lost 4 bases at V and 1 base at J; junction bases unmatched: 20. From germline, CDR1 is MNHNS and CDR2 SASEGT. This CDR3 region has 20 residues. The CDR3 sequence: CASSGGFWTGSRVPNTEAFF. Written as DNA, the CDR3 is TGTGCCAGCAGTGGGGGCTTTTGGACAGGGTCAAGAGTACCGAACACTGAAGCTTTCTTT.

The chain joins TRBV6-6 to TRBJ2-7; 10 nucleotides align to TRBD2. Germline V gene sequence: CDR1 MNHNY, CDR2 SVGAGI (reference sequence). The CDR3 contains 18 residues. V lost 5 bases to trimming and J lost 3 bases; unmatched junction nucleotides: 16. The CDR3 DNA is TGTGCCAGCAGTCCACCTCTCTCTAGCGGGGGCTTTCTCTACGAGCAGTACTTC. Its protein is CASSPPLSSGGFLYEQYF.

The chain couples TRBV5-6 to TRBJ1-2, with 7 nucleotides matching TRBD1. J lost 3 bases, V lost 5 bases, and 7 bases had no gene match. Germline assignment: CDR1 SGHDT and CDR2 YYEEEE. The CDR3 spans 14 residues. The CDR3 is CASRRQGRDYGYTF. The CDR3 DNA reads as TGTGCCAGCAGGAGACAGGGTCGTGACTATGGCTACACCTTC.

The chain is built from TRBV3-1 (or the pseudogene TRBV3-2) and TRBJ2-1, with 12 bases lining up with TRBD2. The CDR3 is 14 residues long. Unmatched junction bases numbered 1, after V lost 1 base and J lost 9 bases. Germline V gene lookup returns CDR1 LGHDT and CDR2 YNNKEL (reference sequence). In DNA, the CDR3 is TGTGCCAGCAGCCAAGGACTAGCGGGGGTTGAGCAGTTCTTC. Translating gives CASSQGLAGVEQFF.

This rearrangement joins TRBV24-1 to TRBJ1-4; no definite D call. The CDR3 is 15 amino acids. CDR1 KGHDR and CDR2 SFDVKD come from the germline V gene. Trimming took 5 bases from V and 8 from J, leaving 17 bases between them. The CDR3, as DNA: TGTGCCACCAGTGGTATTTTGGAGGACCGGGAAAAACTGTTTTTT. It specifies CATSGILEDREKLFF.

The rearrangement uses TRBV20-1 and TRBJ2-5; TRBD2 matches at 9 bases. V trimming: 3 bases; J trimming: 0 bases; junction bases outside the gene matches: 5. Germline CDR1 DFQATT, CDR2 SNEGSKA (reference sequence). The CDR3 has 15 residues. The CDR3 loop reads CSASGGGAYQETQYF. The CDR3 DNA reads as TGCAGTGCTAGTGGCGGGGGGGCCTACCAAGAGACCCAGTACTTC.

The chain employs TRBV7-7 and TRBJ1-1, with TRBD1 matching 9 bases. After removal of 11 bases from V and 0 bases from J, the junction contained 13 bases not matched to a gene. CDR3 size: 16 residues. Germline loops: CDR1 SSHAT, CDR2 FNYEAQ (reference sequence). CDR3 DNA: TGTGCCTCTTGGGGACAGGGTGGGGTTATGAACACTGAAGCTTTCTTT. Protein product: CASWGQGGVMNTEAFF.

This chain uses TRBV18 with TRBJ2-7; 9 bases are shared with TRBD1. CDR3 length: 12 residues. Trimming took 6 bases from V and 6 from J; bases not matched to a gene: 3. CDR1 is KGHSH and CDR2 is LQKENI in the germline V gene. CDR3 DNA: TGTGCCAGCTCGCCGGACAGGGGCGAGCAGTACTTC. Translation gives CASSPDRGEQYF.

V usage is TRBV6-5 and J usage is TRBJ2-1; 8 bases are shared with TRBD1. Germline assignment: CDR1 MNHEY and CDR2 SVGAGI. J lost 7 bases, V lost 4 bases, and 3 bases had no gene match. The CDR3 runs to 13 residues. CDR3 in amino acids: CASSSQGGNEQFF. CDR3 nucleotides: TGTGCCAGCAGTTCACAGGGGGGAAATGAGCAGTTCTTC.

The chain couples TRBV25-1 to TRBJ2-7, with D uncertain. The CDR3 is made up of 15 amino acids. Germline values: CDR1 MGHDK, CDR2 SYGVNS. Trimming stripped 2 bases from V and 0 bases from J, with 11 bases between. In nucleotides, the CDR3 is TGTGCCAGCAGTGAAATGCAGGCACTCTCCTACGAGCAGTACTTC. Protein: CASSEMQALSYEQYF.

The chain carries TRBV15 and TRBJ1-1; D is undetermined. CDR3 length equals 14 residues. Germline lookup yields CDR1 LNHNV and CDR2 YYDKDF (reference sequence). Trimming removed 0 bases from V and 9 bases from J, with 14 bases in between. The CDR3 DNA sequence: TGTGCCACCAGCAGAGATTCCCCGATGAAGCAAGCTTTCTTT. Its protein is CATSRDSPMKQAFF.

J is TRBJ2-3 and V is TRBV7-2, with 9 bases matching TRBD1. Germline assignment: CDR1 SGHTA and CDR2 FQGNSA. The trim removed 1 base at V and 3 bases at J, leaving 11 bases unmatched. This CDR3 comprises 18 residues. The CDR3 spells CASSLDSTGQGWTDTQYF. The CDR3 DNA sequence: TGTGCCAGCAGCTTAGATTCTACGGGACAGGGATGGACAGATACGCAGTATTTT.

The gene calls are TRBV5-8 and TRBJ2-7, with D tentatively TRBD1 (5 bases). This CDR3 region has 15 residues. The germline V gene has CDR1 SGHTS and CDR2 YDEGEE. The V gene lost 5 bases and the J gene lost 0 bases, with 15 bases spanning the gap. The CDR3 DNA follows: TGTGCCAGCAGACCTACAGGCTCCGGCTCCTACGAGCAGTACTTC. Residues: CASRPTGSGSYEQYF.

This sequence joins TRBV30 and TRBJ1-6; TRBD1 matches 7 bases. With V trimmed by 8 bases and J by 10 bases, 14 bases remained unmatched. From germline, CDR1 is GTSNPN and CDR2 SVGIG (reference sequence). This CDR3 contains 14 residues. CDR3 loop: CARNNAQGGSPLHF. The CDR3 DNA reads TGTGCCCGGAACAATGCTCAGGGGGGATCACCCCTCCACTTT.

J is TRBJ2-5 and V is TRBV6-1, with TRBD2 as a possible D gene (5 bases). Trimming cost V 2 bases and J 5 bases, with 12 bases left between them. Germline V CDR1 and CDR2: MNHNS, SASEGT. CDR3 length: 14 residues. Written as DNA, the CDR3 is TGTGCCAGCAGTGAATTTATAGGCGGGGAGACCCAGTACTTC. Translation gives CASSEFIGGETQYF.

This chain links TRBV11-3 with TRBJ2-3; TRBD1 might be the D (5 bases). Trimming shortened V by 5 bases and J by 0 bases, and 9 bases separated the two germline ends. From germline, CDR1 is SGHNT and CDR2 YENEEA. This CDR3 comprises 14 residues. This CDR3 is CASSPRQSTDTQYF. CDR3 bases: TGTGCCAGCAGCCCGCGACAGAGCACAGATACGCAGTATTTT. The full variable domain, rest sourced from reference TRBV11-3 and TRBJ2-3, is EAGVVQSPRYKIIEKKQPVAFWCNPISGHNTLYWYLQNLGQGPELLIRYENEEAVDDSQLPKDRFSAERLKGVDSTLKIQPAELGDSAVYLCASSPRQSTDTQYFGPGTRLTVL.

The rearrangement uses TRBV5-1 and TRBJ1-1; D not resolved. Germline lookup yields CDR1 SGHRS and CDR2 YFSETQ. The CDR3 length is 12 residues. Trimming left V 0 bases short and J 5 bases short, with 5 bases between. The DNA of the CDR3 is TGCGCCAGCAGCTTGGTGGAGACTGAAGCTTTCTTT. Protein sequence: CASSLVETEAFF.